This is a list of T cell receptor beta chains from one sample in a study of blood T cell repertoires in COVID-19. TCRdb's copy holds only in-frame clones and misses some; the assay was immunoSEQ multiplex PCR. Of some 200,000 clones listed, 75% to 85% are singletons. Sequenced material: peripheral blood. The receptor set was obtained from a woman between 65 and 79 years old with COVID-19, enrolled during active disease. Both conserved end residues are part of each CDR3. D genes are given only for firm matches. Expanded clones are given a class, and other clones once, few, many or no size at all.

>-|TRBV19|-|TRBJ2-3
CASRQIDTQYF
TGTGCCAGTCGTCAGATTGATACGCAGTATTTT
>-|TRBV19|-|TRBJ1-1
CASSPRTDTRNTEAFF
TGTGCCAGTAGTCCCCGGACAGATACTAGAAACACTGAAGCTTTCTTT
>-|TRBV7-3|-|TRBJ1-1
CASSLLEGRWDTEAFF
TGTGCCAGCAGCTTATTGGAGGGTAGATGGGACACTGAAGCTTTCTTT
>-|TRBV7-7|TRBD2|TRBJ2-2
CASSSPSGTLTGELFF
TGTGCTAGCAGCTCCCCTAGCGGTACCCTCACCGGGGAGCTGTTTTTT
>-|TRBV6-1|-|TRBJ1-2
CASSDGVERAYTF
TGTGCCAGCAGTGACGGGGTGGAACGGGCCTACACCTTC
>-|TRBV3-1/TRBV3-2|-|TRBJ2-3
CASSQVRRSVTDTQYF
TGTGCCAGCAGCCAAGTTAGGAGGAGCGTCACAGATACGCAGTATTTT
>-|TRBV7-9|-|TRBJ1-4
CASSLEEPEKLFF
TGTGCCAGCAGCTTAGAGGAGCCTGAAAAACTGTTTTTT
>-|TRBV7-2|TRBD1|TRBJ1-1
CASSTAGGTEAFF
TGTGCCAGCAGCACCGCAGGGGGCACTGAAGCTTTCTTT
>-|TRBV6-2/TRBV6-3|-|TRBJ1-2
CASSYDSYGYTF
TGTGCCAGCAGTTACGACAGCTATGGCTACACCTTC
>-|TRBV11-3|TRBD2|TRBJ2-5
CASTQGWQGSSGGQETQYF
TGTGCCAGCACCCAAGGTTGGCAGGGGTCCAGCGGGGGCCAAGAGACCCAGTACTTC
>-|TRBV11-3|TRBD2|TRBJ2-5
CASSPGLAGGPETQYF
TGTGCCAGCAGCCCCGGACTAGCGGGAGGGCCAGAGACCCAGTACTTC
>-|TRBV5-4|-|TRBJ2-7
CASSLIFTGRGSYEQYF
TGTGCCAGCAGCTTGATTTTTACCGGACGGGGTTCTTACGAGCAGTACTTC
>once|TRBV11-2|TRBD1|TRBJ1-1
CASSSQGLGTEAFF
TGTGCCAGCAGCTCACAGGGGTTGGGCACTGAAGCTTTCTTT
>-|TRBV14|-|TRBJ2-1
CASSHLADHNEQFF
TGTGCCAGCAGCCATTTGGCAGATCACAATGAGCAGTTCTTC
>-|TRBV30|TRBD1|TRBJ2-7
CAWSPPGTGTYEQYF
TGTGCCTGGAGCCCGCCAGGGACAGGGACCTACGAGCAGTACTTC
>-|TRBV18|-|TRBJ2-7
CASSPGQYLYEQYF
TGTGCCAGCTCACCAGGCCAGTACCTTTACGAGCAGTACTTC
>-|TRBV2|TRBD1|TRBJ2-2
CASATGQGDGELFF
TGTGCCAGCGCCACCGGACAGGGGGACGGGGAGCTGTTTTTT
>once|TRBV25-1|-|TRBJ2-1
CASSEYRAAAGNEQFF
TGTGCCAGCAGTGAATATCGGGCCGCGGCGGGGAATGAGCAGTTCTTC
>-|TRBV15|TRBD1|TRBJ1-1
CATSRGGQGRNEAFF
TGTGCCACCAGCAGAGGTGGACAGGGTCGAAATGAAGCTTTCTTT
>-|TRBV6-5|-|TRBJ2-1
CASSYGELQFF
TGTGCCAGCAGTTATGGCGAACTACAGTTCTTC
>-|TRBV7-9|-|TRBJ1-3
CASSPDINTIYF
TGTGCCAGCAGCCCGGACATTAACACCATATATTTT
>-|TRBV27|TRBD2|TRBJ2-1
CASSLWLAGGTYNEQFF
TGTGCCAGCAGTTTATGGTTAGCGGGGGGAACCTACAATGAGCAGTTCTTC
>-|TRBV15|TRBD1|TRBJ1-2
CATSRADRGGNYGYTF
TGTGCCACCAGCAGAGCGGACAGGGGGGGAAACTATGGCTACACCTTC
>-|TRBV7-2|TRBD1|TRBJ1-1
CASSLAPLTGTGTEAFF
TGTGCCAGCAGCTTAGCCCCTTTGACAGGGACTGGTACTGAAGCTTTCTTT
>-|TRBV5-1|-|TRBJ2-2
CASNDAGNTGELFF
TGCGCCAGCAACGACGCGGGAAACACCGGGGAGCTGTTTTTT
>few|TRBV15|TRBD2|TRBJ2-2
CATTIMRTSGPVNTGELFF
TGTGCCACCACAATTATGAGGACTAGCGGACCTGTGAACACCGGGGAGCTGTTTTTT
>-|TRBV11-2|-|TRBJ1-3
CASSLTQGGNTIYF
TGTGCCAGCAGCTTAACACAGGGTGGAAACACCATATATTTT
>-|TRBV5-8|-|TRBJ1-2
CASRITGIHGYTF
TGTGCCAGCAGAATCACAGGGATTCATGGCTACACCTTC
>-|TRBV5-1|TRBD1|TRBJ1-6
CASNPTGENSPLHF
TGCGCCAGCAATCCGACAGGGGAAAATTCACCCCTCCACTTT
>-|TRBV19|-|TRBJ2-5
CASSIDRKETQYF
TGTGCCAGTAGTATCGACAGGAAAGAGACCCAGTACTTC
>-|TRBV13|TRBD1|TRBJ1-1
CASREARGFTEAFF
TGTGCCAGCAGAGAAGCCAGGGGGTTCACTGAAGCTTTCTTT
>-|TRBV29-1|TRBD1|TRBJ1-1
CSVGRDRGQRTFF
TGCAGCGTGGGCCGGGACAGGGGGCAGCGAACTTTCTTT
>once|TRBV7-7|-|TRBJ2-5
CASSSKLTGTQETQYF
TGTGCTAGCAGCTCGAAACTGACGGGGACTCAAGAGACCCAGTACTTC
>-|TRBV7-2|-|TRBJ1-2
CASSIGQLYGYTF
TGTGCCAGCAGCATCGGACAGCTCTATGGCTACACCTTC
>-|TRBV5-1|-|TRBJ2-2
CASSLGSANTGELFF
TGCGCCAGCAGCTTGGGTTCAGCGAACACCGGGGAGCTGTTTTTT
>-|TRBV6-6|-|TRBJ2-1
CASRTDSYEQFF
TGTGCCAGCAGGACAGACTCGTATGAGCAGTTCTTC
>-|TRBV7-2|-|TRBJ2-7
CASSTDQNYEQYF
TGTGCCAGCAGCACAGACCAGAACTACGAGCAGTACTTC
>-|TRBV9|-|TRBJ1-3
CASSAPGSSGNTIYF
TGTGCCAGCAGCGCCCCAGGCTCCTCTGGAAACACCATATATTTT
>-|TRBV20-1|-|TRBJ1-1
CSASTQGTGEAFF
TGCAGTGCTAGTACTCAGGGCACCGGTGAAGCTTTCTTT
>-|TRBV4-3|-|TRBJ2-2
CASSQAVTTGELFF
TGCGCCAGCAGCCAAGCGGTCACCACCGGGGAGCTGTTTTTT
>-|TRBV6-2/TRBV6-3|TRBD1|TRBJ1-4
CASSYAGTGVEKLFF
TGTGCCAGCAGTTACGCCGGGACAGGGGTTGAAAAACTGTTTTTT
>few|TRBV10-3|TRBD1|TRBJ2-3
CAISESGTGGLDTQYF
TGTGCCATCAGTGAGTCCGGGACAGGGGGCCTGGATACGCAGTATTTT
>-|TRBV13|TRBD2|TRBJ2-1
CASSLAAGGGRDNEQFF
TGTGCCAGCAGCTTAGCGGCCGGGGGGGGCCGGGACAATGAGCAGTTCTTC
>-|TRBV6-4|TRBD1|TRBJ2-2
CASRAGQGNTGELFF
TGTGCCAGCAGAGCGGGACAGGGAAACACCGGGGAGCTGTTTTTT
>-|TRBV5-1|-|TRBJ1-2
CASSLPGTEGGYTF
TGCGCCAGCAGCCTCCCTGGGACGGAGGGGGGCTACACCTTC
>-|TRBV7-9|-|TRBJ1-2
CASSLASGRAEDGYTF
TGTGCCAGCAGCTTAGCTTCCGGGAGGGCGGAGGACGGCTACACCTTC
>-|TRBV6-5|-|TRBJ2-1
CASGPFNERFF
TGTGCCAGCGGTCCCTTCAATGAGCGGTTCTTC
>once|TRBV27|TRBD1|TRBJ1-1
CASRLDRALTEAFF
TGTGCCAGCAGACTCGACAGGGCGCTCACTGAAGCTTTCTTT